The clone carrying this T cell receptor (beta chain) came up a few times. This specimen comes from a study of preoperative IRX-2 immunotherapy in early breast cancer. V trimming: 5 bases; J trimming: 5 bases; junction bases outside the gene matches: 7. The CDR3 has 14 amino acids. The germline V gene has CDR1 LNHNV and CDR2 YYDKDF (reference sequence). As for treatment: preoperative locoregional IRX-2 cytokine immunotherapy. This phase Ib study tested locoregional IRX-2 cytokine immunotherapy given before surgery. Clones were sequenced by immunoSEQ multiplex PCR, and TCRdb holds only the in-frame ones, with some missing. This sample has around 38,000 clones, with 60% to 85% found just once.

The clonotype originates from a human donor with breast cancer. The V gene is TRBV15, the J gene TRBJ1-1; 8 positions agree with TRBD1. Sequenced material: tumor tissue, taken after IRX-2 immunotherapy. CDR3 loop: CATSFQGAETEAFF. The CDR3 bases are TGTGCCACCAGCTTCCAGGGGGCGGAGACTGAAGCTTTCTTT.